The TCR beta chain under discussion was sequenced for a study of siplizumab effects on memory and regulatory T cells (dated by TCRdb to about 2019). Concerning the study at large: Across roughly 8 responder-stimulator pairs, mixed lymphocyte reactions were run as pairs, about 1 with siplizumab at roughly 1 ug/mL and about 1 without drug. The effect of the anti-CD2 antibody siplizumab on alloreactive T-cell subsets was examined in allogeneic mixed lymphocyte reactions constructed from human PBMCs.

Mixed lymphocyte reaction cells were cocultured at 37°C for five to seven days. Responder PBMCs were labelled with CFSE and stimulator PBMCs with Violet Dye, then combined at a 1:1 ratio. Sorted unstimulated T cells and proliferating T cells recovered from mixed lymphocyte reactions were subjected to TCRbeta CDR3 sequencing. Fresh whole blood from about ten HLA-typed healthy donors served as the source for isolating PBMCs. For TCR sequencing, responder T cells that had proliferated and were CFSE-low were FACS-sorted once the mixed lymphocyte reaction was over. In regard to this clone: Its antigen is not yet known. A junction end diverges from the germline sequence, so it may reflect a read error.

Library generation was performed with the immunoSEQ multiplex PCR assay. Roughly 100,000 TCR templates per sample were assayed by the deep sequencing platform. Genomic DNA extracted from sorted T cells was used for TCRbeta CDR3 sequencing. The source study handled its data this way. The R programming language was used for clonal analysis of TCRbeta CDR3 data. Alloreactive CD4+ and CD8+ clones were identified by comparing unstimulated samples to CFSE-low samples taken after the reaction. Alloreactive CD4+ clones were assigned to regulatory or non-regulatory origin by matching sequences to sorted unstimulated Treg and non-Treg repertoires. What TCRdb holds here is the immuneACCESS table cut down to in-frame rearrangements. Part of the clones is not present; checked against another copy, under half of the missing clones reflect an unresolved V gene, and the others are unexplained. D and trimming come from the DNA, and the V and J calls and clone size come from that table. The sample records about 10,000 clones, more than 35% of which are singletons. Together, the top ten hold about 10% of the sample.

The germline V gene sets CDR1 to MGHDK and CDR2 to SYGVNS. From its cysteine to its phenylalanine, the CDR3 spans 14 amino acids. The only DNA kept is the CDR3, 42 bases in frame from the first base. Study-wide findings and limitations: Because sequences below about 10^-5 frequency were poorly captured, only a minor fraction of alloreactive clones could be mapped to unstimulated subsets. Among mappable alloreactive CD4+ clones, the Treg-derived fraction averaged around 70% with siplizumab versus about 25% in control reactions. Roughly 75-95% of proliferating CD4+ or CD8+ clones could not be assigned a naive or memory phenotype. The suppressive function of proliferating Tregs from siplizumab cultures was not functionally confirmed. The cumulative frequency of alloreactive sequences traceable to unstimulated CD4+ memory T cells was significantly reduced by siplizumab. Greater diversity appeared to be present in unstimulated naive T cells than in memory T cells, and a substantial contribution to the alloresponse seemed to be made by naive cells.

The clonotype was recovered from a human donor in good health; the cells came from an allogeneic mixed lymphocyte reaction. Sequencing used CFSE-low (dividing) CD8+ T cells sorted from an allogeneic mixed lymphocyte reaction. The rearrangement joined TRBV25-1 to TRBJ1-4; the D gene cannot be resolved reliably. The base sequence is TGTGCCAACAGTGACCCCGAGGGAAGTGAAAAACTGTTTTTT. Translated, it gives CANSDPEGSEKLFF.